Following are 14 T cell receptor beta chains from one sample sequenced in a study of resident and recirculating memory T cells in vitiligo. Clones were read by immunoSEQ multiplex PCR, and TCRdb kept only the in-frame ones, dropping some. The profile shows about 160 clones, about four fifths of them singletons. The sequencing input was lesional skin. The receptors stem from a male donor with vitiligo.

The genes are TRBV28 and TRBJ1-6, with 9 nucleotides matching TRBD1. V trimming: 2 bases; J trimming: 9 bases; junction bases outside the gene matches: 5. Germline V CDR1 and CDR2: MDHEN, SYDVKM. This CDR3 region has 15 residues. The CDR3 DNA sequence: TGTGCCAGCAGTTTAACAGGGGGCCTCAGTTCACCCCTCCACTTT. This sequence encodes CASSLTGGLSSPLHF.

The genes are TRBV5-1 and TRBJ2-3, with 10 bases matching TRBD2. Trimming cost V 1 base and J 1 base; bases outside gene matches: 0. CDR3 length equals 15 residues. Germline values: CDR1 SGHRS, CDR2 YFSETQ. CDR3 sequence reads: CASSLLAGGTDTQYF. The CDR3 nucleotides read TGCGCCAGCAGCTTGCTAGCGGGGGGCACAGATACGCAGTATTTT.

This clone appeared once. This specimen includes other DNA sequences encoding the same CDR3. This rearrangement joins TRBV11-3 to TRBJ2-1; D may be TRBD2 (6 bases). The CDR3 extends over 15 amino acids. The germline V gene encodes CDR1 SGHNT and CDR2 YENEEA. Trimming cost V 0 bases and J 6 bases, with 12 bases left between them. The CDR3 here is CASSLDSAGGNEQFF. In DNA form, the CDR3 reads TGTGCCAGCAGCTTAGATTCAGCCGGGGGCAATGAGCAGTTCTTC.

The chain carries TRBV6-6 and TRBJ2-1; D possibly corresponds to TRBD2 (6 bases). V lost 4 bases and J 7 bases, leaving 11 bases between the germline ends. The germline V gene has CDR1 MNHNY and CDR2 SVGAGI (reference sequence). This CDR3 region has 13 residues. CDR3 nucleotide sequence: TGTGCCAGCAGTTGGGGCAGCGGGAATGAGCAGTTCTTC. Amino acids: CASSWGSGNEQFF.

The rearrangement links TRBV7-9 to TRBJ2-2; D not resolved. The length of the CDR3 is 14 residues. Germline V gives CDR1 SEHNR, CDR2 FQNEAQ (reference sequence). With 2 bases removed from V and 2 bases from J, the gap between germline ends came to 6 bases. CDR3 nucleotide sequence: TGTGCCAGCAGCTTAACATACAACACCGGGGAGCTGTTTTTT. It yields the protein CASSLTYNTGELFF.

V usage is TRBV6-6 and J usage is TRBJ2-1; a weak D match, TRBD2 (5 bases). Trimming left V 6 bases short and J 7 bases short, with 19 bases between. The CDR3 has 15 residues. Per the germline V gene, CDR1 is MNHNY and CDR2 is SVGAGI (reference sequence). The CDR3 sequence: CASSKGLDLRNEQFF. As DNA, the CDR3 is TGTGCCAGCAGCAAAGGACTTGACCTTAGGAATGAGCAGTTCTTC.

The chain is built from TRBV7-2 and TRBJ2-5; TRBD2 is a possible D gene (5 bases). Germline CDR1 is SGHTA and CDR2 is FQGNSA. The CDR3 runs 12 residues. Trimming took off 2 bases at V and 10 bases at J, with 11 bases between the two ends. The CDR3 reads CASSLHEGDQYF. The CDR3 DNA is TGTGCCAGCAGCTTACACGAGGGAGACCAGTACTTC.

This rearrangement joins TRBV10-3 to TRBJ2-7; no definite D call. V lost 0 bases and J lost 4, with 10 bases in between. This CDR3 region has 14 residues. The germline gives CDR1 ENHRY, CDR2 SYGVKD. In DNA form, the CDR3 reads TGTGCCATCAGTGAGTCGCTCAACCTATACGAGCAGTACTTC. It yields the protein CAISESLNLYEQYF.

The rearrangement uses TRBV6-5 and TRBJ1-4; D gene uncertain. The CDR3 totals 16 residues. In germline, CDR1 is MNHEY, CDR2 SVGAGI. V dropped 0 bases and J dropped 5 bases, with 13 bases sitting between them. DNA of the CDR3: TGTGCCAGCAGTTACTCCATTCGGGGTGGCAATGAAAAACTGTTTTTT. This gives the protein CASSYSIRGGNEKLFF.

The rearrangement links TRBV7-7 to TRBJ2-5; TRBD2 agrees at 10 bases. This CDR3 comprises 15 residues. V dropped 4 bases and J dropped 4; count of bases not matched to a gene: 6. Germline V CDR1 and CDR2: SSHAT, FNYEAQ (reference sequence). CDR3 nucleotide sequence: TGTGCCAGCAGCTCAAGACCTAGCGGGGGAGAGACCCAGTACTTC. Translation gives CASSSRPSGGETQYF.

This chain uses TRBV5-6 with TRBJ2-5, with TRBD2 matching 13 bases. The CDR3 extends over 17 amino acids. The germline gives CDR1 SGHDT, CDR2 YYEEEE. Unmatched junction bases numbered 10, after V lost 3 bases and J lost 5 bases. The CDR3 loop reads CASSSGLAGSPGETQYF. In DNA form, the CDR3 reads TGTGCCAGCAGCTCGGGACTAGCGGGGTCCCCGGGGGAGACCCAGTACTTC.

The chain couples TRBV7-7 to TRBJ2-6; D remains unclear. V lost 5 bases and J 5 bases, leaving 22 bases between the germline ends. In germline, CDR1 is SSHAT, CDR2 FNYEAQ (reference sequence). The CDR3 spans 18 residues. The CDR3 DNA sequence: TGTGCCAGCAGCATGCTTACAGTGCCACAAAGTCGGGCCAACGTCCTGACTTTC. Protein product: CASSMLTVPQSRANVLTF.

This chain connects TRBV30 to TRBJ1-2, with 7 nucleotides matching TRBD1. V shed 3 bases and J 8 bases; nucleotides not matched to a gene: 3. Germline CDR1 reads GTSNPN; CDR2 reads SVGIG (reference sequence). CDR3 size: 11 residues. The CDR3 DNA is TGTGCCTGGAGCGTGACAGGGGGCTACACCTTC. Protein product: CAWSVTGGYTF.

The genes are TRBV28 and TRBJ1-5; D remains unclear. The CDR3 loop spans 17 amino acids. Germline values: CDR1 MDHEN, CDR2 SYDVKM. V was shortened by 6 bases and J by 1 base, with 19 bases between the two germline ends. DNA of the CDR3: TGTGCCAGCAGCTATGGTTCCATACTCCCGAGCAATCAGCCCCAGCATTTT. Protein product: CASSYGSILPSNQPQHF.